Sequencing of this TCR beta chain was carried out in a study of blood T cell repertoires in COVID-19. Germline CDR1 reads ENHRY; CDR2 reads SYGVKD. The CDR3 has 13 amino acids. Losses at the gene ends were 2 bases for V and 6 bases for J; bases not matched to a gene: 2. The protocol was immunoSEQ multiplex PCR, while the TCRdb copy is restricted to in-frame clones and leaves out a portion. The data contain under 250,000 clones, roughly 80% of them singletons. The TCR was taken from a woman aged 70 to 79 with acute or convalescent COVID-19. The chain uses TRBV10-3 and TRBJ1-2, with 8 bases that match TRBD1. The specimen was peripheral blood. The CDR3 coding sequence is TGTGCCATCAGTGAGACGACAGGGGATGGCTACACCTTC. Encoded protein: CAISETTGDGYTF.